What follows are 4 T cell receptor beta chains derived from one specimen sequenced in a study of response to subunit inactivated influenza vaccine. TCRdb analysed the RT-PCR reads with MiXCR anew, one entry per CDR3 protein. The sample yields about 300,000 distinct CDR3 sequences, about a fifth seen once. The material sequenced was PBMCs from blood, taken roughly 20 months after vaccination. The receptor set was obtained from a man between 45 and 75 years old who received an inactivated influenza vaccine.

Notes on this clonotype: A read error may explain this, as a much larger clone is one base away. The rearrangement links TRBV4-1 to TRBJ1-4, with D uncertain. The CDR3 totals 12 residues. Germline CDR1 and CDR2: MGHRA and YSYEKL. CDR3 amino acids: CASSQDNEILFF. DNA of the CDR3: TGCGCCAGCAGCCAAGATAATGAAATACTGTTTTTT.

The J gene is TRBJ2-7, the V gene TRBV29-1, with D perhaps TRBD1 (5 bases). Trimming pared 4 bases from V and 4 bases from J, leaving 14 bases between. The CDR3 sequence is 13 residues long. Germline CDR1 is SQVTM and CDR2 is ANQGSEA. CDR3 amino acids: CSVGGGGSYEQYF. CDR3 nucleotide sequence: TGCAGCGTTGGGGGCGGCGGATCGTACGAGCAGTACTTC.

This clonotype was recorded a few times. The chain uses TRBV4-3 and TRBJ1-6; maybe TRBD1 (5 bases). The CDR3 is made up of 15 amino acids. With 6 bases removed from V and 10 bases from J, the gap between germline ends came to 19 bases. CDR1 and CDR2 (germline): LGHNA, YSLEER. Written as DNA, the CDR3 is TGCGCCAGCAGTCGGGGTTGGGGGATGGTCTCACCCCTCCACTTT. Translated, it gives CASSRGWGMVSPLHF.

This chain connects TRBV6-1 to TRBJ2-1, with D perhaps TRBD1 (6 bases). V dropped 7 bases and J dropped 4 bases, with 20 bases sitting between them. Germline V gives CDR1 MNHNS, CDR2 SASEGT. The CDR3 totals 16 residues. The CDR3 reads CASTELRTGNYNEQFF. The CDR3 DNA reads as TGTGCCAGCACCGAGTTACGTACAGGGAATTACAATGAGCAGTTCTTC.